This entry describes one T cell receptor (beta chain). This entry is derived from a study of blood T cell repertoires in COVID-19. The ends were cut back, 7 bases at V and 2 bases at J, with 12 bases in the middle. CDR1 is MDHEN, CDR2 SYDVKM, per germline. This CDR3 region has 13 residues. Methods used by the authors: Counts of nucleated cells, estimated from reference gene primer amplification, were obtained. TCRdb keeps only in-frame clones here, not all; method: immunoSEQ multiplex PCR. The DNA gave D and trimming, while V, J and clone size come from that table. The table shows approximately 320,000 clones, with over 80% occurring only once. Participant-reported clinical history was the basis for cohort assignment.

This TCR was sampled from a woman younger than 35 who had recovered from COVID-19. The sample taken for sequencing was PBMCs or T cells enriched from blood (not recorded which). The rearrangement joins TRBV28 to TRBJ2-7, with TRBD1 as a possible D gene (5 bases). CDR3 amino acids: CASIGRGAYEQYF. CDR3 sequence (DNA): TGTGCCAGCATCGGTAGGGGCGCCTACGAGCAGTACTTC. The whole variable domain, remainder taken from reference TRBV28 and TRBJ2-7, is DVKVTQSSRYLVKRTGEKVFLECVQDMDHENMFWYRQDPGLGLRLIYFSYDVKMKEKGDIPEGYSVSREKKERFSLILESASTNQTSMYLCASIGRGAYEQYFGPGTRLTVT.